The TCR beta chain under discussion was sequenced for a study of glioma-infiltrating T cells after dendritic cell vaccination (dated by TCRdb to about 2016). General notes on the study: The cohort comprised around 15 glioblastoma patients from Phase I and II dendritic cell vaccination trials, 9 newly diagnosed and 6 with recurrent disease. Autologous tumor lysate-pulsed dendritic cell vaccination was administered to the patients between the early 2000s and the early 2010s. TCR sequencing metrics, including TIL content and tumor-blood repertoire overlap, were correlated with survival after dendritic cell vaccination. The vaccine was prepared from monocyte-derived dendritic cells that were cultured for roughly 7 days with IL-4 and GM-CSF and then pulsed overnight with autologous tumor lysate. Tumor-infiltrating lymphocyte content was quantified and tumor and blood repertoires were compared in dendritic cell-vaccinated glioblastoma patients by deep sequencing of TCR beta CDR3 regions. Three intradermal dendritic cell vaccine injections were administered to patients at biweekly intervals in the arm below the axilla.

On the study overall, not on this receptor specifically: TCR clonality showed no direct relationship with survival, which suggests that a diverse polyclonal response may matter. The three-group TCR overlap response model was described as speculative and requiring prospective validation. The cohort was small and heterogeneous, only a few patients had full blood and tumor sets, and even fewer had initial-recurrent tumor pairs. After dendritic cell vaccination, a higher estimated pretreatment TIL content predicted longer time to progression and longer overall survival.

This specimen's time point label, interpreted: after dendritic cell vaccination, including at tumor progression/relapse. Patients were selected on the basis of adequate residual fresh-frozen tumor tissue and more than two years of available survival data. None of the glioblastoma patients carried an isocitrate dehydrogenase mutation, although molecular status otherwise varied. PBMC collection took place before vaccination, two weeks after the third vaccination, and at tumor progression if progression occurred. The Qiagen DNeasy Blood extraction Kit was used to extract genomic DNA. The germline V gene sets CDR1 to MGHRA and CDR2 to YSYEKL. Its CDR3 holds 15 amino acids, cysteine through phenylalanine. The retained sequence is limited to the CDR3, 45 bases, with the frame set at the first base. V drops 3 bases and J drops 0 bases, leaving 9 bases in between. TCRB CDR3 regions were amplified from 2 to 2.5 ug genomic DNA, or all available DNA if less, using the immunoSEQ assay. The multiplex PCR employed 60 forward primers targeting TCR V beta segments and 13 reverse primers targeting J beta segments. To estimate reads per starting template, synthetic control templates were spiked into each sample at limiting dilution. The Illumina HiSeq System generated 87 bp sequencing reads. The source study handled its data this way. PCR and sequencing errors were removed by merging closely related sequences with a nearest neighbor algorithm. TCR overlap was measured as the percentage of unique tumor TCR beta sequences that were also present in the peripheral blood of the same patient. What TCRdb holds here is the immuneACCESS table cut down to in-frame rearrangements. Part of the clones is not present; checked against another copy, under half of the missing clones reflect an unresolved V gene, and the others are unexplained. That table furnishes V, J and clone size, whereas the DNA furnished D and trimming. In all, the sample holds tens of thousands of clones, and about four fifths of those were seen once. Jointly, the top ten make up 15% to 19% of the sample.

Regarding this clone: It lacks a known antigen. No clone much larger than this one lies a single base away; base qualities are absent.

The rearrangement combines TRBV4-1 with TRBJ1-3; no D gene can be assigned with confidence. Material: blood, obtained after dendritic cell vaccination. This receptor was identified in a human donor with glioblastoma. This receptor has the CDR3 CASSQPRSSGNTIYF. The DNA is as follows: TGCGCCAGCAGCCAGCCGAGGAGCTCTGGAAACACCATATATTTT.